This TCR beta chain was obtained from a study of shared clonotypes between healthy human individuals. The CDR3 sequence is 17 residues long. CDR1 is SNHLY and CDR2 is FYNNEI in the germline V gene. Trimming removed 6 bases from V and 5 bases from J, with 23 bases in between. Points from the study as a whole: Limitation of the genetic and exposure-history diversity represented came from the few donors.

The method was immunoSEQ multiplex PCR; TCRdb's version includes in-frame clones alone and lacks a portion of them. This table has some 2.3 million clones, about 92% appearing once. About this clone itself: The antigen remains undetermined.

The sample was naive CD4+ T cells from PBMCs. Subset: CD45RA+ positively selected. The origin of this receptor is a young man in good health. Some clones in this sample may be carry-over from other donors' samples. The V call is TRBV2, the J call TRBJ1-5, with a possible D match to TRBD1 (6 bases). The CDR3 is CASRTGLTSRSDQPQHF. CDR3 DNA sequence: TGTGCCAGCAGAACAGGGTTGACGAGTCGGAGCGATCAGCCCCAGCATTTT. Drawing the rest from reference TRBV2 and TRBJ1-5, the complete variable domain is EPEVTQTPSHQVTQMGQEVILRCVPISNHLYFYWYRQILGQKVEFLVSFYNNEISEKSEIFDDQFSVERPDGSNFTLKIRSTKLEDSAMYFCASRTGLTSRSDQPQHFGDGTRLSIL.